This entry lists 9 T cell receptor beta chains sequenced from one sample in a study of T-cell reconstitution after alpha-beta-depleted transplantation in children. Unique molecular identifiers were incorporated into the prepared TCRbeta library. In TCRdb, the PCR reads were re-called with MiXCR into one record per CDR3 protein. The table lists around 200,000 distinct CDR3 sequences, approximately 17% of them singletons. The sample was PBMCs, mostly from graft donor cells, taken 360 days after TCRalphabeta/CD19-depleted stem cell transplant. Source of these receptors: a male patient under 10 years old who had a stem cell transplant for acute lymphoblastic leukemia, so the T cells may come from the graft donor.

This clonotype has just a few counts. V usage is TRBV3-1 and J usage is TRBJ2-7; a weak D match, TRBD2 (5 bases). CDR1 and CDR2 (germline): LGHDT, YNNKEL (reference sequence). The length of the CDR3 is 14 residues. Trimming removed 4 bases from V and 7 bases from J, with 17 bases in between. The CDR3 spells CASSLRNDPGEQYF. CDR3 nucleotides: TGTGCCAGCAGCCTTAGGAACGACCCGGGAGAGCAGTACTTC.

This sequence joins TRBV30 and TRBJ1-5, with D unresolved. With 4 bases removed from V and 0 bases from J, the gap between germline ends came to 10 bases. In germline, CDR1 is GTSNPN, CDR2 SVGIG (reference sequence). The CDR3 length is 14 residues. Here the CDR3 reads CAWNAGHSNQPQHF. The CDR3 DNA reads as TGTGCCTGGAATGCCGGTCATAGCAATCAGCCCCAGCATTTT.

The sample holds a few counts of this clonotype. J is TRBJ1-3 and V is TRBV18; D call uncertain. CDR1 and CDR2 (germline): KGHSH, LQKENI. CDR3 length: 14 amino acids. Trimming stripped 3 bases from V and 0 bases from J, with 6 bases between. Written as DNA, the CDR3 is TGTGCCAGCTCACCCGGTGACTCTGGAAACACCATATATTTT. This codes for CASSPGDSGNTIYF.

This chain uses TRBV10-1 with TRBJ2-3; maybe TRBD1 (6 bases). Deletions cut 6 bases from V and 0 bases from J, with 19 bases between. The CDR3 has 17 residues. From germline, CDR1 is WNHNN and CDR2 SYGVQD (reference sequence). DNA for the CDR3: TGCGCCAGCAGCCCCGAGGGACACACAGCTAGCACAGATACGCAGTATTTT. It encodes CASSPEGHTASTDTQYF.

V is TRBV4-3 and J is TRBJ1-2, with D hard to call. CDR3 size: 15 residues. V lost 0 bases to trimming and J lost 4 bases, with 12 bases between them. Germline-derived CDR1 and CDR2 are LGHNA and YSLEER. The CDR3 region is CASSQERAPSYGYTF. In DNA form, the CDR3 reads TGCGCCAGCAGCCAAGAGAGGGCCCCTTCCTATGGCTACACCTTC.

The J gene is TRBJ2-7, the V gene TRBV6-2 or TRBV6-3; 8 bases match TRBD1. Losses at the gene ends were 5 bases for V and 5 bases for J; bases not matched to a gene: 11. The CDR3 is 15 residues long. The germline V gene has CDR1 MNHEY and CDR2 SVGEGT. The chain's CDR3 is CASSKRQGYSDEQYF. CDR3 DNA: TGTGCCAGCAGTAAAAGACAGGGGTATTCGGACGAGCAGTACTTC.

This CDR3 is CASSLVGLAGGPHEQFF. The CDR3, as DNA: TGCGCCAGCAGCTTGGTGGGACTAGCGGGAGGGCCCCATGAGCAGTTCTTC. V usage is TRBV5-1 and J usage is TRBJ2-1; TRBD2 matches at 16 bases. Germline V gene data show CDR1 as SGHRS and CDR2 as YFSETQ. The CDR3 consists of 17 residues. Trimming removed 0 bases from V and 8 bases from J; junction bases left unmatched: 5.

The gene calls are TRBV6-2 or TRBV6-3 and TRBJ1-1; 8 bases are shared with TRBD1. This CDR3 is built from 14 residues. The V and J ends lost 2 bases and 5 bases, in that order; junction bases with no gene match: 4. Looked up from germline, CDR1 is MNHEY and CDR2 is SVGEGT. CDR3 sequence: CASSYVDRETEAFF. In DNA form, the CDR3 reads TGTGCCAGCAGTTACGTGGACAGGGAGACTGAAGCTTTCTTT.

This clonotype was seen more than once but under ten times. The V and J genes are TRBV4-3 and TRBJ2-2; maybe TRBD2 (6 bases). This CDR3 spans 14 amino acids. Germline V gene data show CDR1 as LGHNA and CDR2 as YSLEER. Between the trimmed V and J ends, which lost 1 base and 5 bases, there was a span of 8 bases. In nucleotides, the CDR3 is TGCGCCAGCAGCCAAGCGGGAGCTACCGGGGAGCTGTTTTTT. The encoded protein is CASSQAGATGELFF.